The present TCR beta chain was sequenced within a study of vaccination effects on CD4 cells after COVID-19 (dated by TCRdb to between 2021 and 2024). For context, the study as a whole: In the ViraFEST assay, PBMC were stimulated with viral peptide pools, and TCR sequencing was then used to find antigen-specific CD4+ T cell clonotypes based on their expansion. Across the study, the median time from the second dose to post-vaccine sampling was 72 days (range 14 to 241). Two million PBMC per well were cultured with about 9 ug/ml peptides in IMDM containing about 5% human AB serum, approximately 9.1 IU/ml IL-2 and gentamicin. The study compared SARS-CoV-2 spike-specific CD4+ TCR repertoires before and after mRNA vaccination in COVID-19 convalescent patients and infection-naive vaccine recipients. The full study included fewer than eleven COVID-19 convalescent patients and several SARS-CoV-2-naive healthy vaccine recipients. The Oncomine TCR Beta short-read assay on an Illumina iSeq 100 was used to sequence cultures from other donors in the study.

Turning to this clone: No cognate antigen has been identified for it. There are no base qualities to consult, and no much larger clone falls within one base.

Libraries were constructed by the immunoSEQ multiplex PCR assay. DNA from the cultured, isolated CD4+ T cells was subjected to TCR beta CDR3 sequencing. The paper's data handling went like this. Non-productive TCR sequences were removed, reads were trimmed to the CDR3 region, and CDR3s of at least 7 amino acids were retained. Antigen-specific clonotypes were identified with the MANAFEST web app by comparing expansion in peptide wells against reference cultures. For clones to be considered positive, expansion at FDR<0.05 versus reference and all other wells, an odds ratio above 5, and a frequency above 0.1% in two replicate wells were required. A clonotype was defined as cross-reactive if the clonotype was significantly expanded both in SARS-CoV-2 spike wells and in at least one common cold coronavirus spike condition. Levenshtein distance calculated with the stringdist R package was used to assess CDR3 similarity, and unrooted trees were constructed with ape in R 3.6.1. TCRdb obtained this table from immuneACCESS and retained in-frame rearrangements with V and J assigned. These tables miss some clones; where compared with another copy, unresolved V genes account for less than half of the shortfall, and the remainder is unexplained. V and J calls plus clone size are reproduced from that table; the DNA served to infer D and trimming. Present in this sample are 70,000 or so clones, roughly 73% of which were seen just once. The ten top clones hold more than 2% of the sample.

What the authors observed across the whole study: Among healthy vaccine recipients, nearly all vaccine-induced clones were SARS-CoV-2 mono-reactive, and just 1 of 255 was cross-reactive with common cold coronaviruses. Both infection-induced and vaccine-induced clones contracted markedly at late post-vaccination timepoints, which is consistent with waning T cell responses. The study was limited by a small number of convalescent patients and lacked early post-infection timepoints.

After more than nine days of culture, CD4+ T cells were isolated with the EasySep CD4+ T cell isolation kit. Each participant got two doses of an mRNA SARS-CoV-2 vaccine, either BNT162b2 or mRNA-1273. The absence of prior SARS-CoV-2 infection in healthy vaccine recipients was confirmed by negative nucleocapsid antibodies before and after vaccination. On days 3 and 7, half of the culture medium was replaced with fresh IL-2-containing medium. Unless otherwise noted, each peptide stimulation condition was cultured in triplicate wells. Using Ficoll-Paque Plus gradient centrifugation, PBMC were separated from whole blood and then either used fresh or cryopreserved at -140C. The QIAamp micro DNA kit was used to extract genomic DNA from the cultured CD4+ T cells. V gives up 4 bases and J gives up 9 bases, and the segment between their germline ends measures 19 bases. Including the terminal cysteine and phenylalanine, the CDR3 comprises 15 residues. The CDR3 DNA has 45 bases and is translated from base 1. CDR1 and CDR2 are read off the germline V gene as SQVTM and ANQGSEA.

The origin of this receptor is a human donor who received a COVID-19 vaccine. The sequencing used CD4+ T cells from PBMCs cultured without peptide, collected after COVID-19 vaccination. The chain joins TRBV29-1 to TRBJ1-6, with an unclear D gene assignment. The CDR3 region reads CSVALLTDPTSPLHF. DNA sequence: TGCAGCGTTGCGCTTCTCACCGACCCTACTTCACCCCTCCACTTT.